Each of the 4 T cell receptor beta chains below was sequenced from the same sample in a study of metastatic and nonmetastatic thyroid tumors. Among the patients, none had received any treatment before thyroid surgery. Using MiXCR, TCRdb reanalyzed the PCR reads. The data contain about 42,000 clones, roughly an eighth of them singletons. Sequences were obtained from blood. These receptors came from a male donor with papillary thyroid cancer or a benign thyroid nodule (not recorded which). Some clones in this sample may be carry-over from other donors' samples.

This clone was detected many times. The rearrangement links TRBV2 to TRBJ1-2; TRBD1 matches 9 bases. Germline V gives CDR1 SNHLY, CDR2 FYNNEI. CDR3 length: 14 residues. V trimming: 8 bases; J trimming: 6 bases; junction bases outside the gene matches: 10. CDR3 protein: CASGGTGWENGYTF. As DNA, the CDR3 is TGTGCCAGCGGGGGGACAGGGTGGGAGAATGGCTACACCTTC.

This clone was seen ten or more times. V gene TRBV28 combines with J gene TRBJ2-5, with D hard to call. In germline, CDR1 is MDHEN, CDR2 SYDVKM. There are 16 residues in the CDR3. Trimming pared 6 bases from V and 2 bases from J, leaving 19 bases between. The CDR3 sequence is CASSRQTWEFQETQYF. The CDR3 DNA is TGTGCCAGCAGCCGGCAGACCTGGGAATTTCAAGAGACCCAGTACTTC.

V is TRBV7-3 and J is TRBJ2-3; D is ambiguous. The length of the CDR3 is 18 residues. V lost 1 base and J 6 bases, leaving 23 bases between the germline ends. Per germline, CDR1 SGHTA and CDR2 FQGTGA. The CDR3: CASSLSPPGPGLHDTQYF. In DNA form, the CDR3 reads TGTGCCAGCAGCTTAAGCCCCCCTGGGCCTGGGCTACATGATACGCAGTATTTT.

Concerning this clone: Being one base from a much bigger clone, this may be a read error. The chain combines TRBV7-3 with TRBJ2-7, with D possibly being TRBD1 or TRBD2 (5 bases each). Germline loops: CDR1 SGHTA, CDR2 FQGTGA. This CDR3 comprises 15 residues. With 9 bases removed from V and 3 bases from J, the gap between germline ends came to 21 bases. This CDR3 reads CASSPGPNQVYEQYF. The CDR3 coding sequence is TGTGCCAGTAGCCCGGGACCTAACCAGGTCTACGAGCAGTACTTC.